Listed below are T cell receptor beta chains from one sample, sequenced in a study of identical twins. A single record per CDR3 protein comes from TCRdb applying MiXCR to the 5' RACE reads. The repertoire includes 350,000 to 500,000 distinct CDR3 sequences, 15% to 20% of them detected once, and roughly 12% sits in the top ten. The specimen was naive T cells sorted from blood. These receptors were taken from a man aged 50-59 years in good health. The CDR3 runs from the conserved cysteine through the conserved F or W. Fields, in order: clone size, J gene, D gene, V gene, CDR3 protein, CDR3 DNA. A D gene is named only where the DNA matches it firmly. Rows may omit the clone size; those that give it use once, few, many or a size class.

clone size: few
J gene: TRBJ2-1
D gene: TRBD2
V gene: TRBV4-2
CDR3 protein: CASSQAELAGGLNEQFF
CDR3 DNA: TGTGCCAGCAGCCAAGCGGAACTAGCGGGGGGTCTCAATGAGCAGTTCTTC

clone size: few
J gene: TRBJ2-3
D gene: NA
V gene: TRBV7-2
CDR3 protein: CASRGVGSKDTQYF
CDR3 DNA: TGTGCCAGCCGCGGGGTAGGGAGTAAGGATACGCAGTATTTT

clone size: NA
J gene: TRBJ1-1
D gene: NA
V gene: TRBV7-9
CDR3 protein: CASSSPRGTEAFF
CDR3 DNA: TGTGCCAGCAGCTCACCCAGGGGCACTGAAGCTTTCTTT

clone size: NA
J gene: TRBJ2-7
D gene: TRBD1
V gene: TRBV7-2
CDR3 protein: CASSARQGSYEQYF
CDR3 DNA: TGTGCCAGCAGCGCACGACAGGGGTCCTACGAGCAGTACTTC

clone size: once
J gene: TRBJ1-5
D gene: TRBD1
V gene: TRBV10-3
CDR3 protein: CAIRGTGDSNQPQHF
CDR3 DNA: TGTGCCATCAGGGGGACAGGGGATAGCAATCAGCCCCAGCATTTT

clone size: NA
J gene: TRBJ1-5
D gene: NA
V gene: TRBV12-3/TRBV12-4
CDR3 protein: CASSFVSGNQPQHF
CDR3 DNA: TGTGCCAGCAGTTTTGTGTCAGGCAATCAGCCCCAGCATTTT

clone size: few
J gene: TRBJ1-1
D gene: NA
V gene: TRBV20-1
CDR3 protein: CSASPGAAGIEAFF
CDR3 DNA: TGCAGTGCTAGTCCAGGGGCCGCCGGGATTGAAGCTTTCTTT

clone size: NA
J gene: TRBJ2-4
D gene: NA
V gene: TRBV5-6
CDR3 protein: CASSFGGTKQYF
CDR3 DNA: TGTGCCAGCAGCTTCGGGGGGACAAAGCAGTACTTC

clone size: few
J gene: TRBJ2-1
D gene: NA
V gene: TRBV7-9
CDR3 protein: CASSLLDGNNEQFF
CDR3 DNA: TGTGCCAGCAGCTTATTGGATGGGAACAATGAGCAGTTCTTC

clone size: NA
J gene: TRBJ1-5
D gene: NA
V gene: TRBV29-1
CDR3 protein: CSVETGFNQPQHF
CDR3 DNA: TGCAGCGTTGAGACGGGGTTCAATCAGCCCCAGCATTTT

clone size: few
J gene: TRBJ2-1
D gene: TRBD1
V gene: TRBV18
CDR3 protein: CASSKGQGAGYNEQFF
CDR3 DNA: TGTGCCAGCTCAAAGGGACAGGGGGCCGGCTACAATGAGCAGTTCTTC